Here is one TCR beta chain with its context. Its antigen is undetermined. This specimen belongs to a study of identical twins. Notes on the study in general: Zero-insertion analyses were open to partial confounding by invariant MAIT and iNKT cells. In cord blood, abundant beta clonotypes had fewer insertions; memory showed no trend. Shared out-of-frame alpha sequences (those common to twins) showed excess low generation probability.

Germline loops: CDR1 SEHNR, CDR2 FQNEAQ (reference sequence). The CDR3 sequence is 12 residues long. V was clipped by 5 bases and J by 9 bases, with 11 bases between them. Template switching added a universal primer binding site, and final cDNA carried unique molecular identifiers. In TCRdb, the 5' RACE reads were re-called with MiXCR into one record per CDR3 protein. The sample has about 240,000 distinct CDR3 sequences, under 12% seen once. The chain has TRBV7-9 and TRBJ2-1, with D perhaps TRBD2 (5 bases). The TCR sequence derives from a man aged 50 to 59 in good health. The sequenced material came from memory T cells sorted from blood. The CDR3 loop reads CASSPAGVEQFF. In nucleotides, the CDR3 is TGTGCCAGCAGCCCAGCCGGGGTTGAGCAGTTCTTC.